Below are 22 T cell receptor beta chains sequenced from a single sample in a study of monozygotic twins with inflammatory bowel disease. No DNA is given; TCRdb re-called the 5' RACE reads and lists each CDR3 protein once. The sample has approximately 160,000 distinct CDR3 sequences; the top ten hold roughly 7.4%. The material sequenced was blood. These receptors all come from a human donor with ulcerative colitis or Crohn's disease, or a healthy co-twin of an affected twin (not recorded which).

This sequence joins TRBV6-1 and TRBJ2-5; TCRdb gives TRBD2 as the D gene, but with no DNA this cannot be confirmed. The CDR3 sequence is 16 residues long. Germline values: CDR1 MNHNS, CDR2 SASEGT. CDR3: CASSLTGTSAQETQYF.

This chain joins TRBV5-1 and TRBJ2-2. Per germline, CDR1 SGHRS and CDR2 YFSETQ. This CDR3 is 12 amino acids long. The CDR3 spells CASSLSGGELFF.

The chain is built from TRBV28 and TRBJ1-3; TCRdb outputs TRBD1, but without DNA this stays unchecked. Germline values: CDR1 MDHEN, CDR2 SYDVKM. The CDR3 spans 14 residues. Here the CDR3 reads CASSLGTVRNTIYF.

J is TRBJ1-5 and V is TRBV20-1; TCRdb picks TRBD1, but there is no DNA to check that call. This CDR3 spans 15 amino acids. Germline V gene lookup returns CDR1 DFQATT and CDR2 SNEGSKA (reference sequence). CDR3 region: CSAMNRDRGQQPQHF.

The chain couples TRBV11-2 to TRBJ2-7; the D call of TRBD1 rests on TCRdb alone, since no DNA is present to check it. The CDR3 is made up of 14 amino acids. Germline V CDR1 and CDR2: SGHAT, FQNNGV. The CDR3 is CASSLGGVFHEQYF.

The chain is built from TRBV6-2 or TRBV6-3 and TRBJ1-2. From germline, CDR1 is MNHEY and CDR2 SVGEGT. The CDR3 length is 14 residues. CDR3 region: CASSYSVRPTGYTF.

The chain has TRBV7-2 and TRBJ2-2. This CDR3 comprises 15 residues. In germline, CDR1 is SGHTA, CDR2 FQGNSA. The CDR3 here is CASSLGVPNTGELFF.

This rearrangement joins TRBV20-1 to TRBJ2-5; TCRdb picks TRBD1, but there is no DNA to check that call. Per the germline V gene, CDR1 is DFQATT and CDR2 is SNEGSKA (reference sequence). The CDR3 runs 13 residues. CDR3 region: CSASSAQGETQYF.

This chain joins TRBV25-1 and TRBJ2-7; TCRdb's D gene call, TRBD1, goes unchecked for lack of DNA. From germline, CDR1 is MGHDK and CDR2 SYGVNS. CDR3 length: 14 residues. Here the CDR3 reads CASKPGTGAYEQYF.

CDR3: CASSQKAVGGDEQYF. V is TRBV4-3 and J is TRBJ2-7; as DNA is missing, the TRBD2 call by TCRdb cannot be tested. Germline V gene lookup returns CDR1 LGHNA and CDR2 YSLEER. This CDR3 is 15 amino acids long.

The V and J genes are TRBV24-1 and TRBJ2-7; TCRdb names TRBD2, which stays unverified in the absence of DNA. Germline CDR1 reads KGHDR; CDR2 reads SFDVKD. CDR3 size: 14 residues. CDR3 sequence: CATSDPSQGYEQYF.

The CDR3 sequence: CASTRAREEVHEQFF. This chain links TRBV28 with TRBJ2-1; the D call of TRBD2 rests on TCRdb alone, since no DNA is present to check it. Germline values: CDR1 MDHEN, CDR2 SYDVKM. The CDR3 totals 15 residues.

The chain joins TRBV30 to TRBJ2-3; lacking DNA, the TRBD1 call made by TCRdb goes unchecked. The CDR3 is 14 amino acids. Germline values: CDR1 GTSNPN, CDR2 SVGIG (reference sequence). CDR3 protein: CAWSRRGNTDTQYF.

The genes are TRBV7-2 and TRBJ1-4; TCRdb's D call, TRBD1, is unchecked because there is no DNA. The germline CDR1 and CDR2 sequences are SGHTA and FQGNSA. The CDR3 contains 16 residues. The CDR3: CASSPGRGLGQEKLFF.

The CDR3 protein is CASSLASGWETQYF. The rearrangement uses TRBV5-6 and TRBJ2-5. The V gene's germline CDR1 is SGHDT and CDR2 YYEEEE. This CDR3 contains 14 residues. Complete variable domain (other parts from reference TRBV5-6 and TRBJ2-5): DAGVTQSPTHLIKTRGQQVTLRCSPKSGHDTVSWYQQALGQGPQFIFQYYEEEERQRGNFPDRFSGHQFPNYSSELNVNALLLGDSALYLCASSLASGWETQYFGPGTRLLVL.

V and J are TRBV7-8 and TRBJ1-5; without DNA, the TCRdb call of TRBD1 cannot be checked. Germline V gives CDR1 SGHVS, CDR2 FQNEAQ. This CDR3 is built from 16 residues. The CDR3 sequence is CASSLSQGEANQPQHF.

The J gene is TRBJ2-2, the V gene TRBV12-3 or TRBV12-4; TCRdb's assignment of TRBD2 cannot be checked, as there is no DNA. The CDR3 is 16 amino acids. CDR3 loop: CASSQTSGGNTGELFF.

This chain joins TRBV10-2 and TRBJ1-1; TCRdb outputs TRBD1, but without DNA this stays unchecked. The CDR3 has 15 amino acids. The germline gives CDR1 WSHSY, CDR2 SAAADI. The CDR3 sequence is CASSANRGTNTEAFF.

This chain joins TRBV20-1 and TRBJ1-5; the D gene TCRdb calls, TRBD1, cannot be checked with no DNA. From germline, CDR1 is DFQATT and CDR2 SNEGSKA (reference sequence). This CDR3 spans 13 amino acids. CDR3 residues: CSARQGGNQPQHF.

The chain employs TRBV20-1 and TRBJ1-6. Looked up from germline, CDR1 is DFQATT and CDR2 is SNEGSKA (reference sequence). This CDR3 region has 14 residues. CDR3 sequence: CSARGLSGYSPLHF.

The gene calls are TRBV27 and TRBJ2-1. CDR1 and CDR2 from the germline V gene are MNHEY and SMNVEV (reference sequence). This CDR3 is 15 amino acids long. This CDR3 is CASSDFAGVYNEQFF.

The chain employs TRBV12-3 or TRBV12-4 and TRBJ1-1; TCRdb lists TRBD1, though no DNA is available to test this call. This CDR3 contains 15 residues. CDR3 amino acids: CASSPRTGWYTEAFF.